The 9 T cell receptor beta chains listed next were all sequenced from one sample in a study of T cells after posttransplantation cyclophosphamide. Profiling relied on immunoSEQ multiplex PCR, and the TCRdb table lists in-frame clones only, not all of them. Listed for the sample are roughly 10,000 clones, none seen a single time. Treatment was busulfan-fludarabine conditioning, a marrow graft, and cyclophosphamide on days +3 and +4. The sample here was PBMCs, taken after allogeneic stem cell transplant with posttransplant cyclophosphamide. All receptors derive from a female patient between 40 and 55 years old who received an allogeneic stem cell transplant from a related donor, was CMV-positive, and had no GVHD. Some T cells may be transferred from the graft donor.

In this sample, this clone turned up many times. The rearrangement links TRBV5-1 to TRBJ1-3; 7 bases align to TRBD1. Germline CDR1 SGHRS, CDR2 YFSETQ. J gave up 2 bases and V 1 base, and 0 bases lay outside the gene matches. The CDR3 is made up of 14 amino acids. CDR3: CASSLTGAGNTIYF. The CDR3 DNA reads TGCGCCAGCAGCTTGACAGGGGCTGGAAACACCATATATTTT.

This clone was seen repeatedly, ten times or more. The chain uses TRBV29-1 and TRBJ2-1; 7 bases are shared with TRBD2. In germline, CDR1 is SQVTM, CDR2 ANQGSEA. V lost 5 bases and J lost 8; bases outside the gene matches: 9. The CDR3 is 13 residues long. The CDR3 DNA sequence: TGCAGCGTTCGGGGGGTCGGCAACGATGAGCAGTTCTTC. Translating gives CSVRGVGNDEQFF.

This clone has a count of ten or more. This rearrangement joins TRBV4-3 to TRBJ2-3; D may be TRBD1 (5 bases). CDR3 size: 16 residues. Per the germline V gene, CDR1 is LGHNA and CDR2 is YSLEER. V was trimmed by 2 bases and J by 0 bases, leaving 12 bases between them. The CDR3 region is CASSQTRQGSTDTQYF. The CDR3 DNA reads TGCGCCAGCAGCCAAACTCGGCAGGGAAGCACAGATACGCAGTATTTT.

This clone showed up many times. The chain couples TRBV11-3 to TRBJ2-7; D gene unclear. V lost 3 bases and J lost 0, with 9 bases in between. Germline-derived CDR1 and CDR2 are SGHNT and YENEEA. This CDR3 spans 14 amino acids. Here the CDR3 DNA reads TGTGCCAGCAGCTTTTTCGCGTTCTCCTACGAGCAGTACTTC. Residues: CASSFFAFSYEQYF.

In this sample, this clone turned up a few times. The chain has TRBV13 and TRBJ2-6; TRBD1 matches 7 bases. This CDR3 has 19 amino acids. Trimming at V came to 5 bases and at J to 0 bases, leaving 13 bases not matched to a gene. Looked up from germline, CDR1 is PRHDT and CDR2 is FYEKMQ (reference sequence). The DNA for the CDR3 is TGTGCCAGCAGCCGGACCTTAGACAGGGTTGGCTCTGGGGCCAACGTCCTGACTTTC. Translated: CASSRTLDRVGSGANVLTF.

This clone has at least ten counts. J is TRBJ1-2 and V is TRBV6-6; 7 bases match TRBD1. J lost 4 bases, V lost 4 bases, and 9 bases had no gene match. Per germline, CDR1 MNHNY and CDR2 SVGAGI (reference sequence). The CDR3 sequence is 15 residues long. Here the CDR3 DNA reads TGTGCCAGCAGTTCCCGGACAGGACCGCTCTATGGCTACACCTTC. Translating it yields CASSSRTGPLYGYTF.

This clone was counted only a few times. An end of the junction does not agree with germline; a read error may underlie this. Other DNA sequences in this specimen translate into the identical CDR3. The J gene is TRBJ2-7, the V gene TRBV9; a weak D match, TRBD1 (6 bases). The germline V gene has CDR1 SGDLS and CDR2 YYNGEE. The CDR3 spans 15 residues. Here the CDR3 reads CVSSFGQGTAYEQYF. The CDR3 coding sequence is TGTGTCAGCAGCTTCGGGCAGGGGACGGCCTACGAGCAGTACTTC.

In this sample, this clone is medium-sized. The J gene is TRBJ1-1, the V gene TRBV6-1; 9 bases are a match to TRBD1. The germline CDR1 and CDR2 sequences are MNHNS and SASEGT. With 6 bases clipped from V and 5 bases from J, the junction kept 4 bases outside the gene matches. The CDR3 sequence is 13 residues long. Here the CDR3 reads CASSKDRGTEAFF. The CDR3 coding sequence is TGTGCCAGCAGCAAGGACAGGGGAACTGAAGCTTTCTTT.

Ten or more counts support this clone. The chain has TRBV5-1 and TRBJ2-1, with D possibly matching TRBD1 (6 bases). V was cut by 2 bases and J by 6 bases, with 12 bases left in between. The CDR3 totals 14 residues. Germline V gene sequence: CDR1 SGHRS, CDR2 YFSETQ. CDR3 in amino acids: CASSFTGIGNEQFF. CDR3 nucleotide sequence: TGCGCCAGCAGCTTTACAGGGATCGGCAATGAGCAGTTCTTC.